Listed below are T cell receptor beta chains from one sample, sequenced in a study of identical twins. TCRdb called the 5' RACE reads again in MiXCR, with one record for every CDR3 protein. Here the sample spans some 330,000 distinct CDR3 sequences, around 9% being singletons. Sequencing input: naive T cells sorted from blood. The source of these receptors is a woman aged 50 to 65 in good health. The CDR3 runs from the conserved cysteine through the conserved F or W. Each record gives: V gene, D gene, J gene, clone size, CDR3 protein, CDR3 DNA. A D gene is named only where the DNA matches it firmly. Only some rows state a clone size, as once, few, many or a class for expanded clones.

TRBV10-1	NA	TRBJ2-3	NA	CASSERSFASFADTQYF	TGCGCCAGCAGTGAGAGGAGTTTCGCTAGCTTTGCAGATACGCAGTATTTT
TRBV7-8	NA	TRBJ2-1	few	CASRSESSYNEQFF	TGTGCCAGCCGCAGCGAAAGCTCCTACAATGAGCAGTTCTTC
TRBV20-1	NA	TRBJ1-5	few	CSARDRAGRHQPQHF	TGCAGTGCTAGAGATCGGGCAGGAAGGCATCAGCCCCAGCATTTT
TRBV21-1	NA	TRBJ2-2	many	CASTQGGVHTGELFF	TGTGCCAGCACCCAGGGGGGGGTTCACACCGGGGAGCTGTTTTTT
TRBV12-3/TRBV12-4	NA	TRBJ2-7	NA	CASSPRGAGEQYF	TGTGCCAGCAGTCCTCGGGGGGCTGGGGAGCAGTACTTC
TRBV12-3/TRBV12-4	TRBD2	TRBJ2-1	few	CASSLMMASGRTSYNEQFF	TGTGCCAGCAGCCTAATGATGGCTAGCGGGAGAACATCCTACAATGAGCAGTTCTTC
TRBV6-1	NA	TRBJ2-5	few	CASSPPADGRETQYF	TGTGCCAGCAGTCCCCCCGCGGATGGGCGAGAGACCCAGTACTTC
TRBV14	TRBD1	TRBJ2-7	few	CASSQEGQVFSYEQYF	TGTGCCAGCAGCCAAGAAGGACAGGTATTCTCCTACGAGCAGTACTTC
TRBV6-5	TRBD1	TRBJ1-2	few	CASSYSGRGRVGNYGYTF	TGTGCCAGCAGTTACTCAGGCAGGGGGCGCGTGGGGAACTATGGCTACACCTTC
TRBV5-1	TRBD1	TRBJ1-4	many	CASSGTGIEKLFF	TGCGCCAGCAGCGGGACAGGGATTGAAAAACTGTTTTTT
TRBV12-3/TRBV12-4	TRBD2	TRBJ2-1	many	CASGRGNDEQFF	TGTGCCAGCGGGCGGGGGAACGATGAGCAGTTCTTC
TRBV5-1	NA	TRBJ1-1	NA	CASSSGREGHTEAFF	TGCGCCAGCAGCTCCGGGAGAGAGGGGCACACTGAAGCTTTCTTT
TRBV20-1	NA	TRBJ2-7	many	CSARDRVAYEQYF	TGCAGTGCTAGAGATAGGGTCGCCTACGAGCAGTACTTC
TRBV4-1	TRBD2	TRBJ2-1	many	CASSQELAGRYNEQFF	TGCGCCAGCAGCCAAGAATTAGCGGGAAGGTACAATGAGCAGTTCTTC
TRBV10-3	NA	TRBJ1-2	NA	CAISEGAVRNYGYTF	TGTGCCATCAGTGAGGGTGCCGTTAGAAACTATGGCTACACCTTC
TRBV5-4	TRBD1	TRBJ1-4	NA	CASITGGPTTNEKLFF	TGTGCCAGTATCACAGGGGGCCCTACAACTAATGAAAAACTGTTTTTT
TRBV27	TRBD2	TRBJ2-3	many	CASSLRLAGVTDTQYF	TGTGCCAGCAGTCTGCGATTAGCGGGAGTGACAGATACGCAGTATTTT
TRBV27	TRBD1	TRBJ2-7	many	CASSFGPQGAYEQYF	TGTGCCAGCAGTTTCGGCCCCCAGGGGGCCTACGAGCAGTACTTC
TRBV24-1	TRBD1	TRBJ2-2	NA	CATSDRGKSGELFF	TGTGCCACCAGCGACAGGGGAAAATCCGGGGAGCTGTTTTTT
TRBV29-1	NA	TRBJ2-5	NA	CSVDLRNLETQYF	TGCAGCGTTGATTTGCGGAATTTGGAGACCCAGTACTTC
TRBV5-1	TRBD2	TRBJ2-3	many	CASVLAGSDTQYF	TGCGCCAGCGTCCTAGCGGGATCAGATACGCAGTATTTT
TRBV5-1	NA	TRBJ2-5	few	CAGTEETQYF	TGCGCCGGAACGGAAGAGACCCAGTACTTC
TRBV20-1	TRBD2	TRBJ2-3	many	CSAGSWGLAEQNTQYF	TGCAGTGCTGGAAGTTGGGGACTAGCGGAACAAAATACGCAGTATTTT
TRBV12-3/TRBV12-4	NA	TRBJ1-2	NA	CASSLLVGYGYTF	TGTGCCAGCAGTTTGCTTGTTGGGTATGGCTACACCTTC
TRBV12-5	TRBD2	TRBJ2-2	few	CASGFALSGGLVVVENTGELFF	TGTGCTAGTGGTTTTGCCTTAAGTGGGGGACTAGTTGTGGTAGAGAACACCGGGGAGCTGTTTTTT
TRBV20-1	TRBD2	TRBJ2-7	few	CSARVSGGAYEQYF	TGCAGTGCTAGAGTCTCCGGGGGGGCCTACGAGCAGTACTTC
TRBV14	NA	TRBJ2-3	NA	CASSRPGTNFLQYF	TGTGCCAGCAGCAGGCCCGGGACCAACTTCCTCCAGTATTTT
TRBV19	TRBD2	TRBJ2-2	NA	CASQREGSNTGELFF	TGTGCCAGCCAGCGGGAGGGATCGAACACCGGGGAGCTGTTTTTT
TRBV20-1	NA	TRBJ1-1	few	CSARGQNTEAFF	TGCAGTGCTAGAGGACAGAACACTGAAGCTTTCTTT
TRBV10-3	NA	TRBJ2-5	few	CAISDQGYQETQYF	TGTGCCATCAGTGACCAGGGGTACCAAGAGACCCAGTACTTC
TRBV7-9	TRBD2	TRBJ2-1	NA	CASSILAGGPGEQFF	TGTGCCAGCAGCATACTAGCGGGAGGGCCTGGCGAGCAGTTCTTC
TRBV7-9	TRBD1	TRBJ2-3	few	CATPTGAPGHTDTQYF	TGTGCCACCCCGACAGGGGCGCCGGGTCACACAGATACGCAGTATTTT
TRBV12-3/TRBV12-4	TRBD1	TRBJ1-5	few	CASSQTGGSGPQHF	TGTGCCAGCAGTCAGACAGGGGGCTCGGGGCCCCAGCATTTT
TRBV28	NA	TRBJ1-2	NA	CASSRQGPPSYTF	TGTGCCAGCAGTCGGCAGGGCCCTCCGAGCTACACCTTC
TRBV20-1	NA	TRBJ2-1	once	CSVATTSSYNEQFF	TGCAGTGTAGCTACTACGAGCTCCTACAATGAGCAGTTCTTC
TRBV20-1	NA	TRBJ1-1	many	CSARQPEYTEAFF	TGCAGTGCTAGACAGCCAGAGTACACTGAAGCTTTCTTT
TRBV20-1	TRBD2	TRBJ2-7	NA	CSARGTGTSGSYEQYF	TGCAGTGCTAGAGGTACTGGGACTAGCGGGAGCTACGAGCAGTACTTC
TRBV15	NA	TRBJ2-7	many	CATSEKLNSGPRVYEQYF	TGTGCCACCAGCGAGAAGCTTAATTCCGGGCCAAGAGTCTACGAGCAGTACTTC
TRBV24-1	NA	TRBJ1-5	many	CATSEGRVNQPQHF	TGTGCCACGAGTGAAGGAAGGGTCAATCAGCCCCAGCATTTT
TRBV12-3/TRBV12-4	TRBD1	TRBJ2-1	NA	CASSPTGLNEQFF	TGTGCCAGCAGCCCGACAGGGCTCAATGAGCAGTTCTTC
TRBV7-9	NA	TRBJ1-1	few	CASSLVVPEAFF	TGTGCCAGCAGCTTAGTGGTTCCTGAAGCTTTCTTT
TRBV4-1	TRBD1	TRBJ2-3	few	CASSHFGWDRAATDTQYF	TGCGCCAGCAGCCATTTCGGATGGGACAGGGCGGCCACAGATACGCAGTATTTT
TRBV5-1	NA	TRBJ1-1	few	CASSSGFINTEAFF	TGCGCCAGCAGCTCAGGGTTTATCAACACTGAAGCTTTCTTT
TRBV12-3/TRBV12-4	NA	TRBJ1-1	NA	CASRGDKAFF	TGTGCCAGCAGGGGAGATAAAGCTTTCTTT
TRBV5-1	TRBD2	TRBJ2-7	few	CASSLGIGPGLGDEQYF	TGCGCCAGCAGCTTGGGTATAGGGCCGGGACTAGGCGACGAGCAGTACTTC
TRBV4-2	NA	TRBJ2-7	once	CASSQEGAVYEQYF	TGTGCCAGCAGCCAAGAGGGCGCAGTCTACGAGCAGTACTTC
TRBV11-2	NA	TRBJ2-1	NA	CASSLDGRRTYNEQFF	TGTGCCAGCAGCTTAGATGGGCGGAGAACCTACAATGAGCAGTTCTTC
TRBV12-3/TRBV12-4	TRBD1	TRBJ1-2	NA	CASTPRTGKGYTF	TGTGCCAGCACCCCCCGGACAGGGAAGGGCTACACCTTC
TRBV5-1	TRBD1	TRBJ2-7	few	CASSPSTGGEQYF	TGCGCCAGCAGCCCCAGCACAGGGGGCGAGCAGTACTTC